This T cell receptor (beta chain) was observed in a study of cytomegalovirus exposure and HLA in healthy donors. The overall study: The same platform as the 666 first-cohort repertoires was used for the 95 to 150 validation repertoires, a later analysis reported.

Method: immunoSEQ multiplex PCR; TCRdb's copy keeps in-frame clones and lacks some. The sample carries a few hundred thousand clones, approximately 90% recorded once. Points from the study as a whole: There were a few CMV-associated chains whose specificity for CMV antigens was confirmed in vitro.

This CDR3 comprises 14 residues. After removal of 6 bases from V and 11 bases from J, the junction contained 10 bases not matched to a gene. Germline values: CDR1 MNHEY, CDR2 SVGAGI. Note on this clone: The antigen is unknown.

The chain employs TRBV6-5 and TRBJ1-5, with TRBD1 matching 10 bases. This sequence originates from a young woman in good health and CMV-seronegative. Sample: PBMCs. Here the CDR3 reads CASRPGQGPRSQHF. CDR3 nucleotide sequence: TGTGCCAGCAGGCCGGGACAGGGGCCACGTTCCCAGCATTTT.